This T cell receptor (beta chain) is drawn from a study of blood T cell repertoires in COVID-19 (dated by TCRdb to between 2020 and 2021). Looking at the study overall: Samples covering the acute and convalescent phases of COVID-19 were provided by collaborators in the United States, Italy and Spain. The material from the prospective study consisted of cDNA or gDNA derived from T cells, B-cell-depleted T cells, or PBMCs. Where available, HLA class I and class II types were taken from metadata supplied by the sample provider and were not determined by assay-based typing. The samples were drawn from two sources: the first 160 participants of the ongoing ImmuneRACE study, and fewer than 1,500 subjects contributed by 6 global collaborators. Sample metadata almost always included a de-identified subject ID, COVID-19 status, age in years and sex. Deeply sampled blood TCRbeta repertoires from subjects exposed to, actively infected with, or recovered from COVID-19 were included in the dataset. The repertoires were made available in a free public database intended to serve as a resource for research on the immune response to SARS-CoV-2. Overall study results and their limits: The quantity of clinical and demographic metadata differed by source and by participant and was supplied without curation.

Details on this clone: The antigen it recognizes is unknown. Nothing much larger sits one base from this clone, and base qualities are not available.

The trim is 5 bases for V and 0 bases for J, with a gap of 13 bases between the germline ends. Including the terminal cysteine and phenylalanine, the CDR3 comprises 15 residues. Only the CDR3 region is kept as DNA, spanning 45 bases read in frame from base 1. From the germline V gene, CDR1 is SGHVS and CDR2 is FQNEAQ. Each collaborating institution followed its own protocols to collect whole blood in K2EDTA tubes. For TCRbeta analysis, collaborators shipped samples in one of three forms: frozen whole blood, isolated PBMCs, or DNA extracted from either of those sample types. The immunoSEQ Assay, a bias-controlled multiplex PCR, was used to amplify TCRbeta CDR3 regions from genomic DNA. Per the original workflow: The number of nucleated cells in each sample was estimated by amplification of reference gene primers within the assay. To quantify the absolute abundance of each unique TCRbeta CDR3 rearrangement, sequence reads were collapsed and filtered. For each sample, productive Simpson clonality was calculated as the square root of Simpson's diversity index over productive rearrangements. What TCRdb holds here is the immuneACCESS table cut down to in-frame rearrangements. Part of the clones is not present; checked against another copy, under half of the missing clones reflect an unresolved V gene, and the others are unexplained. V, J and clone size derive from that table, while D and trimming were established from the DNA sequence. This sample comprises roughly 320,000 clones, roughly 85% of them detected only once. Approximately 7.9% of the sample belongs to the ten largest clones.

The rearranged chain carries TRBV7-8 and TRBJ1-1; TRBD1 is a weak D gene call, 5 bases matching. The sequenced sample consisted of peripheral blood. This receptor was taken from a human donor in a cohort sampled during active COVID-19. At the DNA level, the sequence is TGTGCCAGCAGCCGACTAGGGGTACTGAACACTGAAGCTTTCTTT. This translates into CASSRLGVLNTEAFF. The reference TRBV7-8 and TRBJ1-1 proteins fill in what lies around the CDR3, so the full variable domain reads GAGVSQSPRYKVAKRGQDVALRCDPISGHVSLFWYQQALGQGPEFLTYFQNEAQLDKSGLPSDRFFAERPEGSVSTLKIQRTQQEDSAVYLCASSRLGVLNTEAFFGQGTRLTVV.